The source of this TCR beta chain is a study of blood T cell repertoires in COVID-19. Study-level information: Researchers got acute and convalescent COVID-19 samples from the United States, Italy and Spain. PBMCs, B-cell-depleted T cells, or T cells provided the cDNA or gDNA that made up the material.

In the authors' methods: Quantification of nucleated cells was approximated via reference gene primer amplification. Assay: immunoSEQ multiplex PCR; the TCRdb copy retains only in-frame clones and omits some. From that table come the V and J calls and clone size; the DNA was used to work out D and trimming. The sample includes under 350,000 clones, around 90% of them seen just once. V was cut by 6 bases and J by 9 bases, with 12 bases left in between. The germline gives CDR1 SQVTM, CDR2 ANQGSEA. CDR3 size: 11 residues. The V call is TRBV29-1, the J call TRBJ1-3; D is ambiguous. Sequenced sample: peripheral blood. The receptor was derived from a man between 65 and 79 years old with acute or convalescent COVID-19. CDR3 sequence (DNA): TGCAGCGTCTCCCAGGCTGGCACCATATATTTT. Translated: CSVSQAGTIYF.